This T cell receptor (beta chain) was observed in a study of T cells after yellow fever vaccination. Study-level results: Abundant clonotypes (contaminants from the bulk population) could be present in FACS-sorted repertoires. The CD4 compartment and the CD8 compartment contained a small share of clonotypes in common.

Researchers made TCR cDNA using 5'RACE template switching, and this step added a universal primer site and UMIs. Each CDR3 protein is one row after TCRdb ran MiXCR on the 5' RACE reads. The sample includes 510,000 or so distinct CDR3 sequences, 15% to 20% of them seen just once. This CDR3 is built from 17 residues. Trimming removed 3 bases at V and 2 bases at J, with 17 bases between. Germline lookup yields CDR1 KGHSH and CDR2 LQKENI. About this clonotype: Its specificity is unknown.

This chain uses TRBV18 with TRBJ2-1; tentatively, D is TRBD2 (5 bases). The sequences come from PBMCs, collected 15 days after the yellow fever booster vaccination. The clonotype comes from a man under 40 who received the YFV17D yellow fever vaccine. The CDR3 DNA sequence: TGTGCCAGCTCACCGTCTCCTAGCCGGAAGACCTACAATGAGCAGTTCTTC. Translation: CASSPSPSRKTYNEQFF.